This T cell receptor (beta chain) originates from a study of post-analysis software for immune sequencing data. The CDR3 is made up of 12 amino acids. In germline, CDR1 is SEHNR, CDR2 FQNEAQ (reference sequence). The V end was cut by 5 bases, the J end by 8 bases, with 12 bases between. Notes on this clonotype: Its antigen remains unidentified.

Built from TCR beta cDNA, the libraries had unique molecular identifiers in them. TCRdb re-called the PCR reads with MiXCR, one entry per CDR3 protein. The table lists approximately 660,000 distinct CDR3 sequences, roughly three fifths of them singletons. Broader study findings: Five or six TRBV segments, TRBV5-6, TRBV5-1 and TRBV20-1 among them, were found more frequent in patients than controls.

The J gene is TRBJ1-1, the V gene TRBV7-9, with a weak D call TRBD1 (6 bases). The source material was blood. This sequence was found in a girl aged 2-9 years with multiple sclerosis. The CDR3 loop reads CASSTGQNEAFF. The CDR3 region has the DNA TGTGCCAGCAGCACCGGACAGAACGAAGCTTTCTTT.